Listed below are T cell receptor beta chains from one sample, sequenced in a study of blood T cell repertoires in COVID-19. TCRdb keeps only in-frame clones here, not all; method: immunoSEQ multiplex PCR. The table records 350,000 or so clones, 80% to 90% of them present only once. Sequenced sample: PBMCs or T cells enriched from blood (not recorded which). Receptors originate from a middle-aged woman with acute COVID-19. Both conserved end residues are part of each CDR3. Fields, in order: clone size, V gene, J gene, D gene, CDR3 DNA, CDR3 protein. D genes are given only for firm matches. Clone size, where shown, is once, few, many, or a class for clones that have expanded.

>NA|TRBV4-1|TRBJ2-1|NA
TGCGCCAGCAGCCAAGTCGACTTAGGATTCTCTTCCTACAATGAGCAGTTCTTC
CASSQVDLGFSSYNEQFF
>NA|TRBV7-2|TRBJ2-3|NA
TGTGCCAGCAGCTTAGTGTGGGGAGGATCCACAGATACGCAGTATTTT
CASSLVWGGSTDTQYF
>NA|TRBV4-1|TRBJ2-5|TRBD2
TGCGCCAGCAGCCAAGGACTAGCGGGAGGATCCAGTCGGACCCAGTACTTC
CASSQGLAGGSSRTQYF
>once|TRBV7-9|TRBJ2-7|TRBD2
TGTGCCAGCAGGATAGCGGGATCCTACGAGCAGTACTTC
CASRIAGSYEQYF
>NA|TRBV6-5|TRBJ1-2|TRBD1
TGTGCCAGCAGTTACTCCCGAACAGGGGGCGGCTATGGCTACACCTTC
CASSYSRTGGGYGYTF
>NA|TRBV7-3|TRBJ2-3|TRBD2
TGTGCCAGCAGCTTCCTAGCGGGGGGCGGAACAGATACGCAGTATTTT
CASSFLAGGGTDTQYF
>once|TRBV19|TRBJ1-1|NA
TGTGCCAGTAGACCATACCCCCCAACAGGGAACACTGAAGCTTTCTTT
CASRPYPPTGNTEAFF
>NA|TRBV9|TRBJ2-1|TRBD2
TGTGCCAGCAGCCCGACTAGCGGGAGCCTGCGCGGTTACAATGAGCAGTTCTTC
CASSPTSGSLRGYNEQFF
>NA|TRBV19|TRBJ2-2|TRBD2
TGTGCCAGTAGTTTGACTAGCGCGCGCGGGGAGCTGTTTTTT
CASSLTSARGELFF
>NA|TRBV5-1|TRBJ1-6|NA
TGCGCCAGCAGCCTAAACGAGGTGAGGGGGGGGTCACCCCTCCACTTT
CASSLNEVRGGSPLHF
>few|TRBV19|TRBJ1-1|TRBD1
TGTGCCAGTAGTCTATGGACAGGGGGAAACACTGAAGCTTTCTTT
CASSLWTGGNTEAFF
>NA|TRBV28|TRBJ2-3|TRBD2
TGTGCCAGCAGTTCGCTGACAACTAGCGGACCTAACACAGATACGCAGTATTTT
CASSSLTTSGPNTDTQYF
>NA|TRBV6-2/TRBV6-3|TRBJ1-1|TRBD1
TGTGCCAGCACCCCTTTGGGACAGGGGGTTGTCACTGAAGCTTTCTTT
CASTPLGQGVVTEAFF
>NA|TRBV20-1|TRBJ1-1|NA
TGCAGTGCTAGTGGGGCTGCAGGAAGAACTGAAGCTTTCTTT
CSASGAAGRTEAFF
>NA|TRBV20-1|TRBJ1-4|NA
TGCAGTGCTAGTAGGCCAGGAGAAAAACTGTTTTTT
CSASRPGEKLFF
>once|TRBV28|TRBJ1-3|NA
TGTGCCAGCATCCAAGGGGGCTCTGGAAACACCATATATTTT
CASIQGGSGNTIYF
>NA|TRBV11-2|TRBJ1-3|NA
TGTGCCAGCAGCTTAGATCGCGTGGGGGCAACTGGAAACACCATATATTTT
CASSLDRVGATGNTIYF
>NA|TRBV20-1|TRBJ2-3|NA
TGCAGTGCTAGTATCTCGGGTCTTGTCACAGATACGCAGTATTTT
CSASISGLVTDTQYF
>once|TRBV7-9|TRBJ2-7|NA
TGTGCCAGCAGTCACACGACACCGTCCTACGAGCAGTACTTC
CASSHTTPSYEQYF